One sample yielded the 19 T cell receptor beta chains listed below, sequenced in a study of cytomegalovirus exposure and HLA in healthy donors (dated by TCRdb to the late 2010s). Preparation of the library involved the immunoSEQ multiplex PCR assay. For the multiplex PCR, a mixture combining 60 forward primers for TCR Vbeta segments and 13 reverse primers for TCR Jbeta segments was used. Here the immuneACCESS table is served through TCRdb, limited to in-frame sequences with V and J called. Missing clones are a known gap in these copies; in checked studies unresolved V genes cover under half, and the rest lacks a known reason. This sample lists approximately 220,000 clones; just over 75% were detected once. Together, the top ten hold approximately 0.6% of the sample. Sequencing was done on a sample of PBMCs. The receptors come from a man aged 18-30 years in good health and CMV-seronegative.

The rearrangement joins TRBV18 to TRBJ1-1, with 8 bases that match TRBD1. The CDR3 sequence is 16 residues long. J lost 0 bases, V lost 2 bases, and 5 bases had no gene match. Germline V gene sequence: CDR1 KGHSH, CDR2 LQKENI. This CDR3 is CASSPGQGLLNTEAFF. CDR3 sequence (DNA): TGTGCCAGCTCACCAGGACAGGGCCTACTGAACACTGAAGCTTTCTTT.

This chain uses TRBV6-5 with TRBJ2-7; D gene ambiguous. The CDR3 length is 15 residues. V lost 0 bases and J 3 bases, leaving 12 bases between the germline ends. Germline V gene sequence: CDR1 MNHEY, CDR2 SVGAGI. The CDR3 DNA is TGTGCCAGCAGTTACTCGAACAGTCTGGGCTACGAGCAGTACTTC. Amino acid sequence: CASSYSNSLGYEQYF.

In nucleotides, the CDR3 is TGCGCCAGCAGGACAGGCGCCTACGAGCAGTACTTC. Its protein product is CASRTGAYEQYF. The chain recombines TRBV10-1 with TRBJ2-7; the D gene is possibly TRBD1 (6 bases). CDR1 WNHNN and CDR2 SYGVQD come from the germline V gene (reference sequence). Trimming stripped 6 bases from V and 2 bases from J, with 8 bases between. CDR3 length equals 12 residues.

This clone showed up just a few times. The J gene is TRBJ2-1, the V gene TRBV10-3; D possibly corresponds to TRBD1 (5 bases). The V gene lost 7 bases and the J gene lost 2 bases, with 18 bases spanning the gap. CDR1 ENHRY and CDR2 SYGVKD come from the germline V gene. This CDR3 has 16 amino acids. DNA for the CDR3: TGTGCCATCAACGCGAGACAGAGCGACGCCTACAATGAGCAGTTCTTC. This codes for CAINARQSDAYNEQFF.

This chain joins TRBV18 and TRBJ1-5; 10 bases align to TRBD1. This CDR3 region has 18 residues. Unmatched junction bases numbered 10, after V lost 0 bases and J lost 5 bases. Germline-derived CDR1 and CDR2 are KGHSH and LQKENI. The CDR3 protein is CASSPPSYGTGADQPQHF. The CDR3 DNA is TGTGCCAGCTCACCACCCAGTTATGGGACAGGGGCCGATCAGCCCCAGCATTTT.

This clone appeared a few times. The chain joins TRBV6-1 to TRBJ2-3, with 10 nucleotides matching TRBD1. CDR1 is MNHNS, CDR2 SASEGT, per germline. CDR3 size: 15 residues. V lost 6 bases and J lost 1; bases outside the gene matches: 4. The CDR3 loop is CASRETGGGTDTQYF. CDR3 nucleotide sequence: TGTGCCAGCAGAGAGACAGGGGGCGGCACAGATACGCAGTATTTT.

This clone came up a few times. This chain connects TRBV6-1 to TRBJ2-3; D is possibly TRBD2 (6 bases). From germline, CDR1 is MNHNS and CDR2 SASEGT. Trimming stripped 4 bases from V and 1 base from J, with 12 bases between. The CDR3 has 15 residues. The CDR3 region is CASSARGGGTDTQYF. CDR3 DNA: TGTGCCAGCAGTGCGAGGGGAGGAGGCACAGATACGCAGTATTTT.

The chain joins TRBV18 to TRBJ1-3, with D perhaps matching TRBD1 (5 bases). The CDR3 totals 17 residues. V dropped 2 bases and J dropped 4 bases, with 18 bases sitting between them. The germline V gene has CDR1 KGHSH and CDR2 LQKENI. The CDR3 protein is CASSPETGLLGGNTIYF. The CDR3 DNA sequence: TGTGCCAGCTCACCAGAAACGGGACTTCTGGGAGGAAACACCATATATTTT. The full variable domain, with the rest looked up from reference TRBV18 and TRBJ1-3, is NAGVMQNPRHLVRRRGQEARLRCSPMKGHSHVYWYRQLPEEGLKFMVYLQKENIIDESGMPKERFSAEFPKEGPSILRIQQVVRGDSAAYFCASSPETGLLGGNTIYFGEGSWLTVV.

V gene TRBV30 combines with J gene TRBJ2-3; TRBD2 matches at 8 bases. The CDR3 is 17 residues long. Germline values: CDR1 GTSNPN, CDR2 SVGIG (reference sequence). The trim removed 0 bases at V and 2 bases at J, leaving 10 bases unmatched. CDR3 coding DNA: TGTGCCTGGAGTGTTGGGGGACTAGGCAGTTACACAGATACGCAGTATTTT. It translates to CAWSVGGLGSYTDTQYF.

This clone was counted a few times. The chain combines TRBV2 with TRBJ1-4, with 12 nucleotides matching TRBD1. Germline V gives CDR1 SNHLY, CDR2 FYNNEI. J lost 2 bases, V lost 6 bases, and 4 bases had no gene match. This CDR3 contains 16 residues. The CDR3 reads CASRTGQGATNEKLFF. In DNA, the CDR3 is TGTGCCAGCAGAACGGGACAGGGGGCGACTAATGAAAAACTGTTTTTT.

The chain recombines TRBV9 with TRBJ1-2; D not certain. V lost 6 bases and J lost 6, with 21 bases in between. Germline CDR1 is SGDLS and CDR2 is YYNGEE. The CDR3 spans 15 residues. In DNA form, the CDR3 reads TGTGCCAGCACCTCCCCTGAGAGGGCCTTGGATGGCTACACCTTC. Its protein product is CASTSPERALDGYTF.

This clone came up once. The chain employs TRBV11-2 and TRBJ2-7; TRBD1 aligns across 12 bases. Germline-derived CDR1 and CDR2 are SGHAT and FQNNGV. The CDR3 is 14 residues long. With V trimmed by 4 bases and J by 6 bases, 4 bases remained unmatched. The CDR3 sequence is CASSSGTGGFEQYF. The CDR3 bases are TGTGCCAGCAGCTCCGGGACAGGGGGCTTCGAGCAGTACTTC.

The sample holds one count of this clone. The CDR3 DNA follows: TGCGCCAGCAGCCAAGATCGGTGGGGGGGGGCCAACACCGGGGAGCTGTTTTTT. This codes for CASSQDRWGGANTGELFF. The chain links TRBV4-1 to TRBJ2-2, with D possibly being TRBD2 (7 bases). Looked up from germline, CDR1 is MGHRA and CDR2 is YSYEKL. Trimming shortened V by 0 bases and J by 2 bases, and 16 bases separated the two germline ends. CDR3 length: 18 residues.

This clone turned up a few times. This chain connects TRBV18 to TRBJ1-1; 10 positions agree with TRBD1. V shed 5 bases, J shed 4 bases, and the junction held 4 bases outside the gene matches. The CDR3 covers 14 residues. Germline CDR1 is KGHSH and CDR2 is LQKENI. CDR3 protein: CASSAGTGVTEAFF. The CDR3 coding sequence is TGTGCCAGCTCAGCCGGGACAGGGGTCACTGAAGCTTTCTTT. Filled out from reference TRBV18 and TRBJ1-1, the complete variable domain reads NAGVMQNPRHLVRRRGQEARLRCSPMKGHSHVYWYRQLPEEGLKFMVYLQKENIIDESGMPKERFSAEFPKEGPSILRIQQVVRGDSAAYFCASSAGTGVTEAFFGQGTRLTVV.

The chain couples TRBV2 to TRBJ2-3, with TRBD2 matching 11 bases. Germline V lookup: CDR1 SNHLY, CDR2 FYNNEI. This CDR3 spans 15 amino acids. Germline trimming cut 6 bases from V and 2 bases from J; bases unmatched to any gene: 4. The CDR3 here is CASRLAGGHTDTQYF. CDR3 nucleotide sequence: TGTGCCAGCAGGTTAGCGGGAGGGCACACAGATACGCAGTATTTT.

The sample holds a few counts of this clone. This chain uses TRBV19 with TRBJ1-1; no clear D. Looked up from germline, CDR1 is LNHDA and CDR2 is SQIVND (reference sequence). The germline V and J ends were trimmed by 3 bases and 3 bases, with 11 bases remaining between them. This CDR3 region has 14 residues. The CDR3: CASSMGEFDTEAFF. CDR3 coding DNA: TGTGCCAGTAGTATGGGAGAATTTGACACTGAAGCTTTCTTT.

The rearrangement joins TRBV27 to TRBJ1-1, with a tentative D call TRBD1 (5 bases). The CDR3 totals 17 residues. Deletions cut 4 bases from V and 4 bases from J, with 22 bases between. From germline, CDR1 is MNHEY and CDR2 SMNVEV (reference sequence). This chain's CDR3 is CASSSFRGVKVRTEAFF. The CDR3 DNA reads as TGTGCCAGCAGTTCCTTTAGGGGTGTGAAAGTTCGCACTGAAGCTTTCTTT.

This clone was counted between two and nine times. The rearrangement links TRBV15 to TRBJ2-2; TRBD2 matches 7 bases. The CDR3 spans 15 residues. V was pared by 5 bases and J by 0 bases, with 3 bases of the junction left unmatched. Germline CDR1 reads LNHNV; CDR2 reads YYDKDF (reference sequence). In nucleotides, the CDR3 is TGTGCCACCAGCCCTCTAGCGGCGAACACCGGGGAGCTGTTTTTT. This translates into CATSPLAANTGELFF.

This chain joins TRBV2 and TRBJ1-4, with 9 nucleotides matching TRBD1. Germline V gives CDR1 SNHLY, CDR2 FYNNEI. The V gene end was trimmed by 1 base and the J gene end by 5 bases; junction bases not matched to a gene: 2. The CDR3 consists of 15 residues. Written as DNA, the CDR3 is TGTGCCAGCAGTGAAGACAGGGGGCACAATGAAAAACTGTTTTTT. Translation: CASSEDRGHNEKLFF.